This T cell receptor beta chain derives from a study of metastatic and nonmetastatic thyroid tumors. Study information: For malignant and benign thyroid patients, tumor or nodule tissue and blood were the sources whose repertoires were compared. Overall study findings and caveats: Benign nodules were reported to have significantly lower TCR beta diversity than malignant thyroid tumors, in blood and tumor.

Germline assignment: CDR1 SGHRS and CDR2 YFSETQ. The CDR3 is 15 residues long. V was cut by 2 bases and J by 0 bases, with 6 bases left in between. This clone was found once. Its cognate antigen is unknown. Not a single patient had been given any form of treatment at any point before undergoing thyroid surgery. Per the authors' pipeline: Built for papillary thyroid cancer, a distant-metastasis classifier drew on CDR3 differences across clinicopathological groups. TCRdb reanalyzed the PCR reads via MiXCR. The V and J calls were determined by TCRdb, not by the authors. In the table there are about 21,000 clones, about 17% of which are singletons.

Sequencing was performed on blood. The V and J genes are TRBV5-1 and TRBJ2-6; no firm D call. The clonotype comes from a male donor with papillary thyroid cancer or a benign thyroid nodule (not recorded which). Some clones in this sample may be carry-over from other donors' samples. For the CDR3, the DNA is TGCGCCAGCAGCTTCCTCCTCTCTGGGGCCAACGTCCTGACTTTC. This encodes CASSFLLSGANVLTF.